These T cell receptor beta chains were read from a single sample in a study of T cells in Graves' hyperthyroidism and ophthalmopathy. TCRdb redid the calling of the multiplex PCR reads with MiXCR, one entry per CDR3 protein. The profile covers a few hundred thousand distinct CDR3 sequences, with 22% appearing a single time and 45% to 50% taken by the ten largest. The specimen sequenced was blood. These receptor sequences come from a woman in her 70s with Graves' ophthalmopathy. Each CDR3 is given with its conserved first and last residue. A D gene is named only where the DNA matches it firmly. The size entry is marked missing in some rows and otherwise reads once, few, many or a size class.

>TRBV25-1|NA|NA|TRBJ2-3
CASSTATDTQYF
TGTGCCAGCAGTACGGCGACAGATACGCAGTATTTT
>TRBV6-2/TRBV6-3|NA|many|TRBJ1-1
CASSQLGQNTEAFF
TGTGCCAGCAGCCAACTAGGGCAGAACACTGAAGCTTTCTTT
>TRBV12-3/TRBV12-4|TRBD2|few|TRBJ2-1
CASSSPTSVSYNEQFF
TGTGCCAGCAGTTCTCCTACTAGCGTTTCCTACAATGAGCAGTTCTTC
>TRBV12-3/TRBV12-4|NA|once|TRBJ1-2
CASTLSADYGYTF
TGTGCCAGCACCTTGTCAGCGGACTATGGCTACACCTTC
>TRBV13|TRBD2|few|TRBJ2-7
CASSHSSGRANEQYF
TGTGCCAGCAGCCATTCTAGCGGGAGGGCTAACGAGCAGTACTTC
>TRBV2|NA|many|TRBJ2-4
CASSQRGDELAKNIQYF
TGTGCCAGCAGCCAAAGGGGGGATGAGCTAGCCAAAAACATTCAGTACTTC
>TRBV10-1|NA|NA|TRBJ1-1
CASSDSPLRKAFF
TGCGCCAGCAGTGACAGCCCTCTAAGAAAAGCTTTCTTT
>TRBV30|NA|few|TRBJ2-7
CAWSSGQVYEQYF
TGTGCCTGGAGTTCCGGGCAGGTCTACGAGCAGTACTTC
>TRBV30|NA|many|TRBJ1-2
CAWSYRTSHYTF
TGTGCCTGGAGTTATCGGACTTCACACTACACCTTC
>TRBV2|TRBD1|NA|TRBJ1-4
CASSPGGAQGEKLFF
TGTGCCAGCAGCCCCGGGGGGGCACAGGGGGAAAAACTGTTTTTT
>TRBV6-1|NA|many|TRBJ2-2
CASSPTTNTGELFF
TGTGCCAGCAGTCCGACTACGAACACCGGGGAGCTGTTTTTT
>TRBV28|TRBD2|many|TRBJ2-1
CASSSLAGVSPYNEQFF
TGTGCCAGCAGTTCCTTAGCGGGAGTGAGCCCTTACAATGAGCAGTTCTTC
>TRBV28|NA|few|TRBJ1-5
CASSSGTGHLQPQHF
TGTGCCAGCAGTTCCGGGACCGGTCATCTTCAGCCCCAGCATTTT